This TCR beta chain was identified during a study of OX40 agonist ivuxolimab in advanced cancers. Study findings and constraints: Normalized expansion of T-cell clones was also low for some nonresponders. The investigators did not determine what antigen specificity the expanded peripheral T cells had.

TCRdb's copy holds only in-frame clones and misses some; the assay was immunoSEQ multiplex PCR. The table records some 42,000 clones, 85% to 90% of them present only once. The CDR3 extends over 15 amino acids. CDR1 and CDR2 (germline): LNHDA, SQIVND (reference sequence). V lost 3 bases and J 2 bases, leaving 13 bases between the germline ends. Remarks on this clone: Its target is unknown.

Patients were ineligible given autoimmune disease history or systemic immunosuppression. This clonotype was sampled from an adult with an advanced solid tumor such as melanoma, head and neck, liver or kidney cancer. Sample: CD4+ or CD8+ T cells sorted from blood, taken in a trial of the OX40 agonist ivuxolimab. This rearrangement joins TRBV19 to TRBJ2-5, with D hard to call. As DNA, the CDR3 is TGTGCCAGTAGTATCCTCCATGGGGTTCAAGAGACCCAGTACTTC. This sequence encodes CASSILHGVQETQYF.